The rows below give T cell receptor beta chains drawn from one sample of a study of patients and donors after allogeneic stem cell transplantation. A single record per CDR3 protein comes from TCRdb applying MiXCR to the RT-PCR reads. This sample has a few hundred thousand distinct CDR3 sequences; about 37% occur once, and the top ten carry around 10%. The material sequenced was blood, either unsorted or a sorted T cell fraction (not recorded which). The receptors come from a human donor who was either an allogeneic HSCT recipient or a stem cell or donor lymphocyte infusion donor (not recorded which). It is not recorded whose cells these are; they may come from a transplant donor. Both conserved end residues are part of each CDR3. A D gene is named only where the DNA matches it firmly. Rows give clone size only sometimes, using once, few, many, or a class for an expanded clone.

j_call: TRBJ1-1
clone_size: -
d_call: -
v_call: TRBV29-1
cdr3_aa: CSVGRTVNTEAFF
cdr3_nt: TGCAGCGTTGGGAGGACCGTGAACACTGAAGCTTTCTTT

j_call: TRBJ1-1
clone_size: few
d_call: -
v_call: TRBV30
cdr3_aa: CAWKSRTNTEAFF
cdr3_nt: TGTGCCTGGAAGTCTCGGACGAACACTGAAGCTTTCTTT

j_call: TRBJ2-2
clone_size: once
d_call: -
v_call: TRBV20-1
cdr3_aa: CSAKGWGGGTGELFF
cdr3_nt: TGCAGTGCGAAAGGATGGGGAGGGGGAACCGGGGAGCTGTTTTTT

j_call: TRBJ2-1
clone_size: -
d_call: -
v_call: TRBV6-1
cdr3_aa: CASSGFQWTIEAYNEQFF
cdr3_nt: TGTGCCAGCAGTGGCTTCCAGTGGACAATTGAGGCCTACAATGAGCAGTTCTTC

j_call: TRBJ1-2
clone_size: -
d_call: -
v_call: TRBV28
cdr3_aa: CASSSLPRYYGYTF
cdr3_nt: TGTGCCAGCAGTTCTCTCCCTCGATACTATGGCTACACCTTC

j_call: TRBJ2-1
clone_size: -
d_call: -
v_call: TRBV30
cdr3_aa: CAWSVEGTKQFF
cdr3_nt: TGTGCCTGGAGTGTGGAAGGGACCAAGCAGTTCTTC

j_call: TRBJ2-7
clone_size: -
d_call: -
v_call: TRBV7-9
cdr3_aa: CASSLGSGLHLEQYF
cdr3_nt: TGTGCCAGCAGCTTAGGGTCGGGCCTTCACCTCGAGCAGTACTTC

j_call: TRBJ2-2
clone_size: -
d_call: TRBD1
v_call: TRBV20-1
cdr3_aa: CSARLGQGAFTGELFF
cdr3_nt: TGCAGTGCTAGGCTCGGACAGGGGGCCTTCACCGGGGAGCTGTTTTTT

j_call: TRBJ1-2
clone_size: few
d_call: -
v_call: TRBV3-2
cdr3_aa: CASSQELRENYGYTF
cdr3_nt: TGTGCCAGCAGCCAAGAACTCAGGGAGAACTATGGCTACACCTTC

j_call: TRBJ1-2
clone_size: many
d_call: -
v_call: TRBV12-3/TRBV12-4
cdr3_aa: CASTLKGGTGYTF
cdr3_nt: TGTGCCAGCACTCTCAAAGGGGGTACTGGCTACACCTTC

j_call: TRBJ1-1
clone_size: -
d_call: TRBD1
v_call: TRBV30
cdr3_aa: CAWSLRDRMNTEAFF
cdr3_nt: TGTGCCTGGAGTCTTCGGGACAGAATGAACACTGAAGCTTTCTTT

j_call: TRBJ2-7
clone_size: -
d_call: TRBD1
v_call: TRBV20-1
cdr3_aa: CSARAPGQGTYEQYF
cdr3_nt: TGCAGTGCTAGAGCCCCGGGACAGGGAACCTACGAGCAGTACTTC

j_call: TRBJ1-5
clone_size: once
d_call: -
v_call: TRBV27
cdr3_aa: CASSHKRGNQPQHF
cdr3_nt: TGTGCCAGCAGTCATAAGAGGGGTAATCAGCCCCAGCATTTT

j_call: TRBJ2-1
clone_size: few
d_call: -
v_call: TRBV12-3/TRBV12-4
cdr3_aa: CASSSLAPYNEQFF
cdr3_nt: TGTGCCAGCAGCTCGTTGGCTCCCTACAATGAGCAGTTCTTC

j_call: TRBJ1-5
clone_size: few
d_call: -
v_call: TRBV20-1
cdr3_aa: CSARRRNSNQPQHF
cdr3_nt: TGCAGTGCCAGACGTCGGAATAGCAATCAGCCCCAGCATTTT

j_call: TRBJ2-3
clone_size: few
d_call: -
v_call: TRBV28
cdr3_aa: CAISKGGSTDTQYF
cdr3_nt: TGTGCCATCTCCAAGGGGGGTAGCACAGATACGCAGTATTTT

j_call: TRBJ1-1
clone_size: -
d_call: TRBD1
v_call: TRBV29-1
cdr3_aa: CSVEDRGQGANTEAFF
cdr3_nt: TGCAGCGTTGAAGATCGGGGACAGGGGGCGAACACTGAAGCTTTCTTT

j_call: TRBJ1-2
clone_size: few
d_call: -
v_call: TRBV20-1
cdr3_aa: CSARGGGAHTF
cdr3_nt: TGCAGTGCTAGAGGAGGCGGGGCCCATACCTTC

j_call: TRBJ2-1
clone_size: -
d_call: TRBD2
v_call: TRBV20-1
cdr3_aa: CSPRGKNGTSDHEQFF
cdr3_nt: TGCAGTCCCAGGGGGAAGAACGGGACTAGCGACCATGAGCAGTTCTTC

j_call: TRBJ2-5
clone_size: -
d_call: -
v_call: TRBV6-5
cdr3_aa: CASSYSNSGQETQYF
cdr3_nt: TGTGCCAGCAGTTACTCGAATAGCGGCCAAGAGACCCAGTACTTC

j_call: TRBJ2-2
clone_size: -
d_call: -
v_call: TRBV11-1
cdr3_aa: CASSLVALGASTGELFF
cdr3_nt: TGTGCCAGCAGCTTAGTCGCTTTGGGGGCTAGCACCGGGGAGCTGTTTTTT

j_call: TRBJ1-3
clone_size: few
d_call: -
v_call: TRBV6-1
cdr3_aa: CASSDWGSIASGNTIYF
cdr3_nt: TGTGCCAGCAGTGATTGGGGCAGCATAGCCTCTGGAAACACCATATATTTT

j_call: TRBJ1-3
clone_size: few
d_call: -
v_call: TRBV3-1
cdr3_aa: CASSRGLGNTIYF
cdr3_nt: TGTGCCAGCAGCCGTGGCCTCGGAAACACCATATATTTT

j_call: TRBJ1-2
clone_size: -
d_call: -
v_call: TRBV4-1
cdr3_aa: CASSQAPGSVNYGYTF
cdr3_nt: TGCGCCAGCAGCCAAGCCCCGGGTAGTGTCAACTATGGCTACACCTTC

j_call: TRBJ1-1
clone_size: -
d_call: TRBD1
v_call: TRBV12-3/TRBV12-4
cdr3_aa: CASSPWTGSFEAFF
cdr3_nt: TGTGCCAGCAGTCCATGGACAGGGTCCTTTGAAGCTTTCTTT

j_call: TRBJ1-1
clone_size: few
d_call: -
v_call: TRBV7-2
cdr3_aa: CASSTTGVNTEAFF
cdr3_nt: TGTGCCAGCAGCACCACAGGTGTGAACACTGAAGCTTTCTTT

j_call: TRBJ2-2
clone_size: -
d_call: -
v_call: TRBV9
cdr3_aa: CASSVEGLRIGELFF
cdr3_nt: TGTGCCAGCAGCGTAGAGGGTTTGAGAATCGGGGAGCTGTTTTTT

j_call: TRBJ2-3
clone_size: -
d_call: TRBD2
v_call: TRBV24-1
cdr3_aa: CATSDPRPWTSGGASTDTQYF
cdr3_nt: TGTGCCACCAGTGATCCTCGACCCTGGACTAGCGGGGGGGCGAGCACAGATACGCAGTATTTT

j_call: TRBJ1-2
clone_size: -
d_call: -
v_call: TRBV12-3/TRBV12-4
cdr3_aa: CASSLAQRDGGYTF
cdr3_nt: TGTGCCAGCAGTTTAGCGCAAAGGGATGGTGGCTACACCTTC

j_call: TRBJ1-1
clone_size: few
d_call: -
v_call: TRBV12-3/TRBV12-4
cdr3_aa: CASNINGGWDTEAFF
cdr3_nt: TGTGCCAGCAATATAAATGGGGGGTGGGACACTGAAGCTTTCTTT

j_call: TRBJ1-1
clone_size: many
d_call: TRBD1
v_call: TRBV6-6
cdr3_aa: CASRSGGTEAFF
cdr3_nt: TGTGCCAGCAGGTCAGGGGGCACTGAAGCTTTCTTT

j_call: TRBJ1-4
clone_size: few
d_call: -
v_call: TRBV28
cdr3_aa: CASMEEEKLFF
cdr3_nt: TGTGCCAGCATGGAGGAGGAAAAACTGTTTTTT

j_call: TRBJ2-5
clone_size: once
d_call: -
v_call: TRBV5-5
cdr3_aa: CASSWVGSETQYF
cdr3_nt: TGTGCCAGCAGTTGGGTGGGGTCGGAGACCCAGTACTTC

j_call: TRBJ1-3
clone_size: -
d_call: -
v_call: TRBV6-1
cdr3_aa: CASSPRQYGNTIYF
cdr3_nt: TGTGCCAGCAGTCCCCGTCAATATGGAAACACCATATATTTT

j_call: TRBJ2-1
clone_size: -
d_call: TRBD2
v_call: TRBV12-3/TRBV12-4
cdr3_aa: CASSPQAGAPYNEQFF
cdr3_nt: TGTGCCAGCAGTCCCCAAGCGGGGGCCCCCTACAATGAGCAGTTCTTC

j_call: TRBJ1-6
clone_size: few
d_call: -
v_call: TRBV20-1
cdr3_aa: CSARVSSPLHF
cdr3_nt: TGCAGTGCTAGGGTTTCGTCACCCCTCCACTTT

j_call: TRBJ1-2
clone_size: -
d_call: TRBD1
v_call: TRBV12-3/TRBV12-4
cdr3_aa: CASSRDRVSGYTF
cdr3_nt: TGTGCCAGCAGTCGGGACAGGGTCTCTGGCTACACCTTC

j_call: TRBJ2-3
clone_size: -
d_call: -
v_call: TRBV27
cdr3_aa: CASSSGGLVDTQYF
cdr3_nt: TGTGCCAGCAGTTCCGGGGGGCTGGTGGATACGCAGTATTTT

j_call: TRBJ1-5
clone_size: -
d_call: -
v_call: TRBV28
cdr3_aa: CASSFLRSQPQHF
cdr3_nt: TGTGCCAGCAGTTTCCTCAGGAGTCAGCCCCAGCATTTT

j_call: TRBJ2-1
clone_size: -
d_call: TRBD2
v_call: TRBV6-5
cdr3_aa: CASSLVLAGDEQFF
cdr3_nt: TGTGCCAGCAGTCTTGTCCTAGCGGGGGACGAGCAGTTCTTC

j_call: TRBJ1-4
clone_size: -
d_call: -
v_call: TRBV5-1
cdr3_aa: CASSLNRGNEKLFF
cdr3_nt: TGCGCCAGCAGCTTGAACAGAGGGAATGAAAAACTGTTTTTT

j_call: TRBJ1-2
clone_size: few
d_call: TRBD1
v_call: TRBV20-1
cdr3_aa: CSFPVGQINTF
cdr3_nt: TGCAGCTTCCCCGTGGGACAGATAAACACCTTC

j_call: TRBJ1-5
clone_size: -
d_call: -
v_call: TRBV15
cdr3_aa: CATSRAPGAQHF
cdr3_nt: TGTGCCACCAGCAGAGCCCCGGGGGCCCAGCATTTT

j_call: TRBJ1-4
clone_size: -
d_call: -
v_call: TRBV20-1
cdr3_aa: CSASTDRPGKLFF
cdr3_nt: TGCAGTGCTAGCACCGACAGGCCGGGAAAACTGTTTTTT

j_call: TRBJ2-2
clone_size: -
d_call: -
v_call: TRBV10-3
cdr3_aa: CAISELSGYLNTGELFF
cdr3_nt: TGTGCCATCAGTGAGTTGAGTGGCTACCTCAACACCGGGGAGCTGTTTTTT

j_call: TRBJ1-2
clone_size: -
d_call: -
v_call: TRBV29-1
cdr3_aa: CSVDEGPLYGYTF
cdr3_nt: TGCAGCGTTGACGAGGGGCCCCTCTATGGCTACACCTTC

j_call: TRBJ1-4
clone_size: many
d_call: -
v_call: TRBV10-3
cdr3_aa: CAIRAESNEKLFF
cdr3_nt: TGTGCCATCAGGGCGGAGTCTAATGAAAAACTGTTTTTT

j_call: TRBJ1-2
clone_size: -
d_call: -
v_call: TRBV15
cdr3_aa: CATSRHRGGGYGYTF
cdr3_nt: TGTGCCACCAGCAGACACCGGGGAGGAGGGTATGGCTACACCTTC

j_call: TRBJ2-3
clone_size: -
d_call: -
v_call: TRBV5-1
cdr3_aa: CASSLTPGQASLPSTDTQYF
cdr3_nt: TGCGCCAGCAGCTTGACCCCCGGTCAGGCGAGCCTTCCTAGCACAGATACGCAGTATTTT

j_call: TRBJ1-2
clone_size: -
d_call: TRBD1
v_call: TRBV7-2
cdr3_aa: CASSFWTGRIQDGYTF
cdr3_nt: TGTGCCAGCAGCTTCTGGACAGGGAGGATCCAGGATGGCTACACCTTC

j_call: TRBJ1-1
clone_size: -
d_call: -
v_call: TRBV12-3/TRBV12-4
cdr3_aa: CASTLGGAGWTEAFF
cdr3_nt: TGTGCCAGCACTTTGGGGGGGGCAGGCTGGACTGAAGCTTTCTTT

j_call: TRBJ1-5
clone_size: few
d_call: -
v_call: TRBV20-1
cdr3_aa: CSARRQINQPQHF
cdr3_nt: TGCAGTGCTAGACGGCAGATCAATCAGCCCCAGCATTTT

j_call: TRBJ2-2
clone_size: -
d_call: -
v_call: TRBV12-3/TRBV12-4
cdr3_aa: CASSLAGAGVTGELFF
cdr3_nt: TGTGCCAGCAGTTTAGCTGGGGCAGGGGTGACCGGGGAGCTGTTTTTT

j_call: TRBJ1-1
clone_size: -
d_call: -
v_call: TRBV18
cdr3_aa: CASSRQPNTEAFF
cdr3_nt: TGTGCCAGCTCACGTCAACCGAACACTGAAGCTTTCTTT

j_call: TRBJ1-1
clone_size: few
d_call: -
v_call: TRBV19
cdr3_aa: CATGTREAFF
cdr3_nt: TGTGCCACCGGGACAAGGGAAGCTTTCTTT